The clone carrying this T cell receptor (beta chain) was seen only a few times. Its antigen remains unknown. The entry originates in a study of CD8 T cells in Susac syndrome. General study results and limits: Acknowledgment was made by the study that its TCR sequencing and HLA analysis involved a relatively small number of individuals.

RNA, at about 0.45 to 1 ug, was reverse transcribed with random hexamers. TCRdb processed the immunoSEQ multiplex PCR reads anew with MiXCR; each CDR3 protein has one entry. The sample carries 100,000 to 150,000 distinct CDR3 sequences, approximately 79% recorded once. Germline V lookup: CDR1 SGHAT, CDR2 FQNNGV. The CDR3 runs to 15 residues. V lost 0 bases and J 5 bases, leaving 13 bases between the germline ends. The TCR sequence derives from a human donor with multiple sclerosis. Material for sequencing was CD8+ T cells from PBMCs. This sequence joins TRBV11-2 and TRBJ2-5, with a tentative D call TRBD1 (6 bases). The CDR3 nucleotides read TGTGCCAGCAGCTTAGACAAGAACAGGGAGGAGACCCAGTACTTC. Its protein product is CASSLDKNREETQYF.